This T cell receptor (beta chain) was documented in a study of T-cell memory formation after mild COVID-19. Germline CDR1 is LNHDA and CDR2 is SQIVND (reference sequence). The CDR3 totals 15 residues. V was pared by 3 bases and J by 4 bases, with 13 bases between. TCRdb recomputed calls from the 5' RACE reads with MiXCR, one row per CDR3 protein. The sample records over 400,000 distinct CDR3 sequences, under 25% being singletons. Sequenced input: PBMCs or a T cell subset sorted from them (not recorded which). This TCR was sampled from an adult woman who had mild COVID-19 (a few samples of this study predate the infection). Cell type and time point are not known. The chain employs TRBV19 and TRBJ2-1; D ambiguous. DNA for the CDR3: TGTGCCAGTAGTATTTCGCTTAATTCATACAATGAGCAGTTCTTC. Protein: CASSISLNSYNEQFF.